The 7 T cell receptor beta chains listed next were all sequenced from one sample in a study of cytomegalovirus exposure and HLA in healthy donors (dated by TCRdb to about 2017). The library was prepared using the immunoSEQ multiplex PCR assay. For the multiplex PCR, a mixture combining 60 forward primers for TCR Vbeta segments and 13 reverse primers for TCR Jbeta segments was used. The immuneACCESS repertoire file appears here via TCRdb, limited to in-frame rearrangements. These files lack a portion of the clones; in checked studies, under half of the deficit traces to unresolved V genes, and the cause of the others is not known. This sample holds 100,000 to 120,000 clones; nearly 80% were observed only once. The top ten constitute approximately 1.2% of the sample. The sequencing sample was made of PBMCs. These receptor sequences come from a man younger than 45 in good health and CMV-seronegative.

J is TRBJ1-1 and V is TRBV2, with D possibly TRBD1 on 6 matching bases. The CDR3 is 13 amino acids. Trimming pared 8 bases from V and 0 bases from J, leaving 10 bases between. Per germline, CDR1 SNHLY and CDR2 FYNNEI. The DNA of the CDR3 is TGTGCCAGCGCCGGGACACTGAACACTGAAGCTTTCTTT. As protein: CASAGTLNTEAFF.

The V gene is TRBV30, the J gene TRBJ2-7, with D uncertain. The CDR3 covers 11 residues. V lost 4 bases and J 1 base, leaving 5 bases between the germline ends. Germline V gene sequence: CDR1 GTSNPN, CDR2 SVGIG (reference sequence). The CDR3 spells CAWTESYEQYF. The DNA of the CDR3 is TGTGCCTGGACGGAGTCCTACGAGCAGTACTTC.

The chain employs TRBV28 and TRBJ2-7; D gene uncertain. Trimming pared 1 base from V and 4 bases from J, leaving 11 bases between. CDR3 length equals 14 residues. Germline-derived CDR1 and CDR2 are MDHEN and SYDVKM. Written as DNA, the CDR3 is TGTGCCAGCAGTTTATCGGAGAGACCTTACGAGCAGTACTTC. This codes for CASSLSERPYEQYF.

The chain carries TRBV4-1 and TRBJ2-1; 7 bases match TRBD2. V shed 1 base, J shed 2 bases, and the junction held 8 bases outside the gene matches. The CDR3 has 17 amino acids. Germline values: CDR1 MGHRA, CDR2 YSYEKL. The CDR3 DNA is TGCGCCAGCAGCCAAGGGGCCGTAGCGGGTCCCTACAATGAGCAGTTCTTC. Protein: CASSQGAVAGPYNEQFF.

This chain uses TRBV7-9 with TRBJ1-1, with TRBD1 matching over 8 bases. Losses at the gene ends were 2 bases for V and 10 bases for J; bases not matched to a gene: 9. This CDR3 comprises 14 residues. Germline V gives CDR1 SEHNR, CDR2 FQNEAQ (reference sequence). The CDR3 here is CASSLQGAGRGAFF. The CDR3 nucleotides are TGTGCCAGCAGCTTACAGGGGGCGGGTCGAGGAGCTTTCTTT.

The chain carries TRBV2 and TRBJ2-5; TRBD2 matches 7 bases. Gene TRBJ2-7 matches the end of the DNA better, so the J call may be wrong. There are 14 residues in the CDR3. The germline V gene has CDR1 SNHLY and CDR2 FYNNEI. This CDR3 reads CASSEGRGDYEQYF. Here the CDR3 DNA reads TGTGCCAGCAGTGAGGGCCGGGGGGACTACGAGCAGTACTTC.

This clone appeared a single time. The chain couples TRBV5-1 to TRBJ2-5, with D perhaps matching TRBD2 (6 bases). Per germline, CDR1 SGHRS and CDR2 YFSETQ. The V gene lost 4 bases and the J gene lost 1 base, with 20 bases spanning the gap. The CDR3 covers 17 residues. The CDR3 protein is CASSPPAAGPFQETQYF. The CDR3 DNA sequence: TGCGCCAGCAGCCCCCCGGCGGCGGGGCCGTTCCAAGAGACCCAGTACTTC.